This section outlines one T cell receptor beta chain sequence together with its context. The sample is drawn from a study of technical replicates of blood from a few donors. Per the germline V gene, CDR1 is MGHDK and CDR2 is SYGVNS. The CDR3 length is 13 residues. The ends lost 6 bases at V and 3 bases at J; junction bases unmatched: 4. Some clones are missing from TCRdb's copy, which holds only in-frame ones; the method was immunoSEQ multiplex PCR. The data hold approximately 75,000 clones, with roughly four fifths observed a single time. V and J are TRBV25-1 and TRBJ1-2; TRBD1 matches 7 bases. The sequencing sample was made of PBMCs. This receptor was identified in a human donor in good health. Some clones in this sample may be carry-over from other donors' samples. CDR3 sequence: CASSPGTDYGYTF. CDR3 in DNA: TGTGCCAGCAGCCCCGGGACAGACTATGGCTACACCTTC.